This T cell receptor (beta chain) was captured in a study of blood T cell repertoires in COVID-19. The overall study: PBMCs, B-cell-depleted T cells, or T cells provided the cDNA or gDNA that made up the material.

Some clones are missing from TCRdb's copy, which holds only in-frame ones; the method was immunoSEQ multiplex PCR. The data contain some 300,000 clones, approximately 88% of them singletons. J gave up 8 bases and V 0 bases, and 4 bases lay outside the gene matches. The germline V gene encodes CDR1 SGHRS and CDR2 YFSETQ. The CDR3 has 15 amino acids. The clonotype comes from a woman in her thirties who had recovered from COVID-19. Sequencing input: peripheral blood. The V and J genes are TRBV5-1 and TRBJ1-4, with 10 bases that match TRBD1. CDR3 protein: CASSLEGQGGEKLFF. The CDR3 coding sequence is TGCGCCAGCAGCTTGGAAGGACAGGGGGGCGAAAAACTGTTTTTT.